A selection of T cell receptor beta chains follows, all from one sample in a study of blood T cell repertoires in COVID-19. The method was immunoSEQ multiplex PCR; TCRdb's version includes in-frame clones alone and lacks a portion of them. The sample holds about 250,000 clones, 70% to 90% seen once. Sequencing was performed on PBMCs or T cells enriched from blood (not recorded which). Every receptor here comes from a woman aged 45 to 65 who had recovered from COVID-19. Both conserved end residues are part of each CDR3. A D gene is named only where the DNA matches it firmly. The size entry is marked missing in some rows and otherwise reads once, few, many or a size class.

V gene	J gene	D gene	clone size	CDR3 protein	CDR3 DNA
TRBV19	TRBJ1-4	NA	few	CASSIRPGRREKLFF	TGTGCCAGTAGTATTCGGCCAGGGCGAAGGGAAAAACTGTTTTTT
TRBV7-3	TRBJ2-2	TRBD2	NA	CASSLGAGGGTGELFF	TGTGCCAGCAGCTTAGGAGCGGGAGGGGGTACCGGGGAGCTGTTTTTT
TRBV27	TRBJ2-1	TRBD1	NA	CASSLLTGAYNEQFF	TGTGCCAGCAGTCTACTGACAGGGGCCTACAATGAGCAGTTCTTC
TRBV28	TRBJ2-7	TRBD1	once	CASSVRGNEQYF	TGTGCCAGCAGCGTCAGGGGGAACGAGCAGTACTTC
TRBV5-1	TRBJ2-2	NA	NA	CASSSVSPNTGELFF	TGCGCCAGCAGCTCCGTTAGCCCGAACACCGGGGAGCTGTTTTTT
TRBV6-1	TRBJ1-2	NA	NA	CASSEAHRSGYTF	TGTGCCAGCAGTGAAGCGCACAGATCTGGCTACACCTTC
TRBV5-1	TRBJ2-3	TRBD2	few	CASSLGLAVSTDTQYF	TGCGCCAGCAGCTTGGGCCTAGCGGTTAGCACAGATACGCAGTATTTT
TRBV27	TRBJ2-7	NA	NA	CASSLRRNYEQYF	TGTGCCAGCAGTTTGCGGCGTAACTACGAGCAGTACTTC
TRBV27	TRBJ2-7	TRBD2	NA	CASSQTPAGASYEQYF	TGTGCCAGCAGCCAAACCCCCGCGGGAGCGTCCTACGAGCAGTACTTC
TRBV2	TRBJ2-7	NA	NA	CASLANDRYEQYF	TGTGCCAGCTTAGCCAATGATCGCTACGAGCAGTACTTC
TRBV5-4	TRBJ1-1	NA	NA	CASSPQQKTTTEAFF	TGTGCCAGCAGCCCCCAACAGAAAACAACAACTGAAGCTTTCTTT
TRBV5-1	TRBJ1-4	TRBD1	NA	CASSLAGGDEKLFF	TGCGCCAGCAGCTTGGCAGGGGGCGATGAAAAACTGTTTTTT
TRBV9	TRBJ2-7	TRBD1	NA	CASSIGTGIYEQYF	TGTGCCAGCAGCATCGGGACAGGCATTTACGAGCAGTACTTC
TRBV5-1	TRBJ1-2	TRBD1	NA	CASSPGQGGYGYTF	TGCGCCAGCAGCCCCGGACAGGGAGGCTATGGCTACACCTTC
TRBV19	TRBJ1-1	NA	NA	CASMKGTEAFF	TGTGCCAGTATGAAGGGGACTGAAGCTTTCTTT
TRBV4-2	TRBJ1-5	NA	NA	CASSQDFAGVKYQPQHF	TGTGCCAGCAGCCAAGATTTTGCGGGGGTTAAGTATCAGCCCCAGCATTTT
TRBV3-1/TRBV3-2	TRBJ2-6	NA	few	CASSQGLLGSGANVLTF	TGTGCCAGCAGCCAAGGATTGCTAGGCTCTGGGGCCAACGTCCTGACTTTC
TRBV30	TRBJ2-5	NA	NA	CAWRGGSTSSTETQYF	TGTGCCTGGAGGGGGGGCTCGACTAGCTCAACGGAGACCCAGTACTTC
TRBV30	TRBJ1-6	NA	NA	CAWDVELQGSPLHF	TGTGCCTGGGATGTGGAGCTACAGGGATCACCCCTCCACTTT
TRBV19	TRBJ2-1	NA	NA	CASRLADSWGYNEQFF	TGTGCCAGTAGGCTAGCAGACTCGTGGGGATACAATGAGCAGTTCTTC
TRBV4-3	TRBJ1-2	TRBD1	NA	CASSQGTGKDGYTF	TGCGCCAGCAGCCAGGGGACAGGGAAGGATGGCTACACCTTC
TRBV4-1	TRBJ2-1	TRBD2	NA	CASSQDRASGYNEQFF	TGCGCCAGCAGCCAAGACCGGGCTAGCGGATACAATGAGCAGTTCTTC
TRBV4-1	TRBJ1-6	NA	NA	CASSQDRGLGLHF	TGCGCCAGCAGCCAAGATAGGGGACTTGGCCTCCACTTT
TRBV19	TRBJ1-4	NA	NA	CASSSRGEKLFF	TGTGCCAGTAGTAGCCGAGGGGAAAAACTGTTTTTT
TRBV18	TRBJ1-2	NA	NA	CASSPTIGPGNYGYTF	TGTGCCAGCTCACCAACGATTGGGCCGGGGAACTATGGCTACACTTTC
TRBV9	TRBJ1-5	TRBD1	NA	CASSVAGGEPQHF	TGTGCCAGCAGCGTAGCAGGGGGCGAGCCCCAGCATTTT
TRBV7-8	TRBJ1-4	NA	NA	CASSRPGQTQIEKLFF	TGTGCCAGCAGCCGGCCCGGACAGACGCAAATTGAAAAACTGTTTTTT
TRBV27	TRBJ2-3	TRBD1	NA	CASSRWMGQGTTDTQYF	TGTGCCAGCAGCCGATGGATGGGACAGGGCACCACAGATACGCAGTATTTT
TRBV5-6	TRBJ1-6	TRBD1	NA	CASSLTGGPRFENSPLHF	TGTGCCAGCAGCTTGACAGGGGGCCCTCGATTCGAAAATTCACCCCTCCACTTT
TRBV18	TRBJ2-7	NA	once	CASSPLAGVPYEQYF	TGTGCCAGCTCACCACTAGCAGGGGTCCCCTACGAGCAGTACTTC
TRBV28	TRBJ2-7	TRBD2	NA	CASSLGLAGFEQYF	TGTGCCAGCAGCCTGGGACTAGCGGGATTCGAGCAGTACTTC
TRBV5-6	TRBJ1-5	TRBD1	NA	CASSLFFRGSNQPQHF	TGTGCCAGCAGCTTGTTTTTCAGGGGGAGCAATCAGCCCCAGCATTTT
TRBV5-1	TRBJ2-7	NA	NA	CASSPNTGDEQYF	TGCGCCAGCAGCCCAAATACCGGGGACGAGCAGTACTTC
TRBV5-4	TRBJ1-1	NA	once	CASSLGHTAFF	TGTGCCAGCAGTTTGGGACACACGGCTTTCTTT
TRBV3-1/TRBV3-2	TRBJ2-2	TRBD2	NA	CASSQDTGTSGSLGGELFF	TGTGCCAGCAGCCAAGACACCGGGACTAGCGGGAGTTTAGGCGGGGAGCTGTTTTTT
TRBV18	TRBJ2-7	TRBD1	NA	CASSEGQGSSYEQYF	TGTGCCAGCTCGGAGGGACAGGGATCATCCTACGAGCAGTACTTC
TRBV19	TRBJ1-5	NA	NA	CASSIGTASGGNQPQHF	TGTGCCAGTAGTATAGGGACAGCCTCTGGTGGCAATCAGCCCCAGCATTTT
TRBV5-1	TRBJ2-1	NA	NA	CASSLVGDFQFF	TGCGCCAGCAGCTTGGTGGGGGACTTCCAGTTCTTC
TRBV25-1	TRBJ2-5	TRBD1	NA	CASRGQGAHETQYF	TGTGCCAGCAGAGGACAGGGGGCGCATGAGACCCAGTACTTC